Presented here are 20 T cell receptor beta chains from one specimen sequenced in a study of molecular identifiers for immune sequencing clone quantification. MiXCR, applied by TCRdb to the PCR reads, yields one record per CDR3 protein. The data show hundreds of thousands of distinct CDR3 sequences, roughly 25% seen once. Sequencing input: naive CD8+ T cells from blood, with Jurkat cell RNA spiked in. Subset in this sample: FACS-sorted CD8+CD4-CCR7+CD45RA+ naive T cells. The receptors come from a human donor in good health. Some libraries in this study had Jurkat cell RNA spiked in.

This sequence joins TRBV3-1 and TRBJ2-2; 9 positions agree with TRBD1. The CDR3 contains 12 residues. Germline-derived CDR1 and CDR2 are LGHDT and YNNKEL (reference sequence). The CDR3 nucleotides read TGTGGCACAGGGGGCGGCCCCGGGGAGCTGTTTTTT. As protein: CGTGGGPGELFF.

In regard to this clonotype: It may be a read error: a sequence one base away is much more abundant. The rearrangement links TRBV20-1 to TRBJ2-7, with D perhaps matching TRBD1 (5 bases). V lost 0 bases to trimming and J lost 1 base, with 10 bases between them. The CDR3 covers 14 residues. Germline CDR1 DFQATT, CDR2 SNEGSKA (reference sequence). The CDR3 nucleotides are TGCAGTGCTAGAGACAGGGCAGGTTCCTACGAGCAGTACTTC. Protein sequence: CSARDRAGSYEQYF.

In this sample, this clonotype turned up many times. The CDR3 region is CASTSTGEGFF. CDR3 DNA sequence: TGTGCCAGTACTTCGACAGGGGAGGGTTTCTTT. The chain recombines TRBV7-9 with TRBJ1-1, with 8 bases lining up with TRBD1. V was clipped by 9 bases and J by 13 bases; unmatched bases: 10. This CDR3 region has 11 residues. The V gene's germline CDR1 is SEHNR and CDR2 FQNEAQ (reference sequence). The variable domain in full, with the rest retrieved from reference TRBV7-9 and TRBJ1-1, is DTGVSQNPRHKITKRGQNVTFRCDPISEHNRLYWYRQTLGQGPEFLTYFQNEAQLEKSRLLSDRFSAERPKGSFSTLEIQRTEQGDSAMYLCASTSTGEGFFGQGTRLTVV.

This clonotype has at least ten counts. The chain is built from TRBV5-6 and TRBJ2-7, with D perhaps matching TRBD1 or TRBD2 (5 bases each). Germline-derived CDR1 and CDR2 are SGHDT and YYEEEE. With 4 bases removed from V and 5 bases from J, the gap between germline ends came to 13 bases. The CDR3 is 13 residues long. In nucleotides, the CDR3 is TGTGCCAGCAGCATAACCGGGACCGACGAGCAGTACTTC. Encoded protein: CASSITGTDEQYF. Based on the CDR3 plus reference TRBV5-6 and TRBJ2-7, the full variable domain is DAGVTQSPTHLIKTRGQQVTLRCSPKSGHDTVSWYQQALGQGPQFIFQYYEEEERQRGNFPDRFSGHQFPNYSSELNVNALLLGDSALYLCASSITGTDEQYFGPGTRLTVT.

This clonotype was counted many times. The V gene is TRBV9, the J gene TRBJ2-3; 7 nucleotides align to TRBD2. V shed 3 bases and J 3 bases; nucleotides not matched to a gene: 7. Germline lookup yields CDR1 SGDLS and CDR2 YYNGEE. The CDR3 totals 15 residues. CDR3 protein: CASSGEGFPTDTQYF. The CDR3, as DNA: TGTGCCAGCAGCGGGGAGGGCTTTCCGACAGATACGCAGTATTTT.

With respect to this clonotype: A read error may account for a junction end that differs from germline. The chain is built from TRBV3-1 and TRBJ1-1, with D possibly matching TRBD1 (6 bases). CDR3 size: 14 residues. The germline V gene has CDR1 LGHDT and CDR2 YNNKEL (reference sequence). DNA of the CDR3: TGTGCCAGCAGCCAAGGCCCAAGGGACACTGCAGCTTTCTTT. It codes for CASSQGPRDTAAFF.

Remarks on this clonotype: A much more abundant neighbour one base away suggests this may be a read error. The chain couples TRBV20-1 to TRBJ1-5; the D is unclear. The CDR3 contains 13 residues. Looked up from germline, CDR1 is DFQATT and CDR2 is SNEGSKA (reference sequence). This CDR3 reads CSAGDQLSQPQHF. The DNA for the CDR3 is TGCAGTGCTGGAGATCAACTAAGTCAGCCCCAGCATTTT.

V is TRBV6-5 and J is TRBJ1-2; D is possibly TRBD1 (6 bases). Germline CDR1 reads MNHEY; CDR2 reads SVGAGI. Deletions cut 6 bases from V and 7 bases from J, with 21 bases between. There are 15 residues in the CDR3. The CDR3 reads CASSYKIDRFAGYTF. The CDR3 nucleotides are TGTGCCAGCAGCTACAAAATCGACAGGTTTGCTGGCTACACCTTC.

The chain couples TRBV30 to TRBJ2-7; a possible D gene is TRBD1 (5 bases). Deletions cut 3 bases from V and 4 bases from J, with 16 bases between. There are 14 residues in the CDR3. Looked up from germline, CDR1 is GTSNPN and CDR2 is SVGIG (reference sequence). The CDR3 region is CAWRHQGLGYEQYF. For the CDR3, the DNA is TGTGCCTGGAGACATCAGGGCCTGGGGTACGAGCAGTACTTC.

This clonotype was recorded a few times. The chain is built from TRBV30 and TRBJ1-2, with D perhaps TRBD1 (6 bases). CDR3 length: 13 amino acids. Germline V gene sequence: CDR1 GTSNPN, CDR2 SVGIG (reference sequence). The V and J ends lost 1 base and 7 bases respectively, with 13 bases between them. DNA for the CDR3: TGTGCCTGGAGTGAGACGCAGGGGTCTGGCTACACCTTC. Translation gives CAWSETQGSGYTF.

Regarding this clonotype: This may stem from a read error, because a much larger clone lies one nucleotide away. The chain employs TRBV4-3 and TRBJ1-1, with D possibly matching TRBD1 (5 bases). Germline V gives CDR1 LGHNA, CDR2 YSLEER. The CDR3 has 14 amino acids. CDR3 protein: CASSQGGVETEASF. CDR3 DNA: TGCGCCAGCAGCCAAGGAGGGGTAGAGACTGAAGCTTCCTTT.

This clonotype was counted a few times. The CDR3 carries no conserved terminal phenylalanine or tryptophan, so it likely arises from a read error. This CDR3 reads CASSSSLAGQETQYL. As DNA, the CDR3 is TGCGCCAGCAGCTCTAGCCTAGCGGGACAAGAGACCCAGTACCTC. The chain combines TRBV4-3 with TRBJ2-5; TRBD2 aligns across 9 bases. This CDR3 has 15 residues. Germline V gene lookup returns CDR1 LGHNA and CDR2 YSLEER. Unmatched junction bases numbered 6, after V lost 5 bases and J lost 2 bases.

Notes on this clonotype: This may come from a read error, since a much larger clone is one base off. The chain couples TRBV28 to TRBJ1-1; 7 bases fit TRBD1. The CDR3 is 14 amino acids. The germline gives CDR1 MDHEN, CDR2 SYDVKM. CDR3 in amino acids: CASSSTTGNAEAFF. CDR3 coding DNA: TGTGCCAGCAGTTCGACGACAGGGAACGCTGAAGCTTTCTTT.

This clonotype was detected many times. The V call is TRBV12-3 or TRBV12-4, the J call TRBJ2-5; D is unclear. Trimming shortened V by 8 bases and J by 2 bases, and 12 bases separated the two germline ends. The CDR3 consists of 13 residues. The CDR3 DNA follows: TGTGCCAGCTTTGAGGCAGAGCAAGAGACCCAGTACTTC. Amino acids: CASFEAEQETQYF.

This clonotype has more than one count but fewer than ten. The rearrangement joins TRBV7-9 to TRBJ1-1; D not certain. CDR1 and CDR2 (germline): SEHNR, FQNEAQ (reference sequence). The CDR3 is made up of 15 amino acids. Trimming shortened V by 3 bases and J by 2 bases, and 13 bases separated the two germline ends. CDR3 residues: CASSFLEAVNTEAFF. The CDR3 bases are TGTGCCAGCAGCTTCCTCGAGGCAGTTAACACTGAAGCTTTCTTT.

In this sample, this clonotype turned up many times. This chain connects TRBV20-1 to TRBJ2-7; 8 positions agree with TRBD2. In germline, CDR1 is DFQATT, CDR2 SNEGSKA (reference sequence). Losses at the gene ends were 7 bases for V and 3 bases for J; bases not matched to a gene: 11. There are 14 residues in the CDR3. Here the CDR3 DNA reads TGCAGTGTAAAGGGTCGGGAGGGCCGCTACGAGCAGTACTTC. Translated: CSVKGREGRYEQYF.

The chain carries TRBV7-9 and TRBJ2-5; a weak D match, TRBD1 (5 bases). CDR3 length: 14 residues. The germline V and J ends were trimmed by 1 base and 2 bases, with 8 bases remaining between them. CDR1 and CDR2 (germline): SEHNR, FQNEAQ (reference sequence). The CDR3 DNA sequence: TGTGCCAGCAGCTTAGTGCAGGGACAAGAGACCCAGTACTTC. Its protein product is CASSLVQGQETQYF.

As regards this clonotype: A much larger clonotype is one base distant, so this may be a read error. This chain uses TRBV9 with TRBJ2-3; 7 bases match TRBD2. The junction had 23 bases not matched to a gene; V was cut back by 3 bases and J by 10 bases. The CDR3 contains 18 residues. CDR1 and CDR2 from the germline V gene are SGDLS and YYNGEE. CDR3 protein: CASSGGSLSRTDGDAQYF. The CDR3 DNA reads as TGTGCCAGCAGCGGCGGGAGTCTCAGCCGCACAGATGGGGATGCGCAGTATTTT. Filled out from reference TRBV9 and TRBJ2-3, the complete variable domain reads DSGVTQTPKHLITATGQRVTLRCSPRSGDLSVYWYQQSLDQGLQFLIQYYNGEERAKGNILERFSAQQFPDLHSELNLSSLELGDSALYFCASSGGSLSRTDGDAQYFGPGTRLTVL.

V and J are TRBV30 and TRBJ2-7; D assignment may be TRBD1 or TRBD2 (6 bases each). Trimming pared 2 bases from V and 0 bases from J, leaving 11 bases between. The V gene's germline CDR1 is GTSNPN and CDR2 SVGIG (reference sequence). This CDR3 region has 14 residues. The CDR3 DNA reads as TGTGCCTGGAGTCACGGGGGCAGCTCCTACGAGCAGTACTTC. Its protein product is CAWSHGGSSYEQYF.

The chain employs TRBV3-1 and TRBJ1-2, with D unresolved. Germline-derived CDR1 and CDR2 are LGHDT and YNNKEL (reference sequence). The CDR3 is made up of 15 amino acids. V lost 1 base and J 3 bases, leaving 12 bases between the germline ends. The CDR3 bases are TGTGCCAGCAGCCAAGGGGTGACGAGGGACTATGGCTACACCTTC. This gives the protein CASSQGVTRDYGYTF.